Following are 6 T cell receptor beta chains from one sample sequenced in a study of shared clonotypes between healthy human individuals. Only in-frame clones appear in the TCRdb table, and some are missing; sequencing was by immunoSEQ multiplex PCR. The table lists 600,000 to 750,000 clones, about two thirds of them singletons. What was sequenced was memory CD4+ T cells sorted from blood. Subset described: CD45RA-negative fraction. The receptors originated from a woman in her 30s in good health.

V gene TRBV7-8 combines with J gene TRBJ1-1, with D perhaps TRBD1 (5 bases). The CDR3 has 16 residues. The germline gives CDR1 SGHVS, CDR2 FQNEAQ. V was pared by 3 bases and J by 0 bases, with 14 bases between. CDR3 sequence (DNA): TGTGCCAGCAGCTTCGACAGCCCGAAAGTGAACACTGAAGCTTTCTTT. Translation: CASSFDSPKVNTEAFF.

The V call is TRBV28, the J call TRBJ2-5, with 10 bases fitting TRBD2. The CDR3 consists of 18 residues. The V segment lost 7 bases and the J segment 1 base; nucleotides outside the gene matches: 15. CDR1 and CDR2 from the germline V gene are MDHEN and SYDVKM. The CDR3 bases are TGTGCCAGCAAACTGGCCGGGACTAGCGCCTCCGGCCAAGAGACCCAGTACTTC. Protein: CASKLAGTSASGQETQYF.

Concerning this clone: Other DNA sequences in the same sample also yield this CDR3. V usage is TRBV19 and J usage is TRBJ1-4, with a weak D call TRBD1 (6 bases). Trimming removed 3 bases at V and 2 bases at J, with 10 bases between. CDR3 length: 15 residues. Germline CDR1 LNHDA, CDR2 SQIVND (reference sequence). The CDR3 region is CASSIGGATNEKLFF. CDR3 coding DNA: TGTGCCAGTAGTATTGGGGGGGCGACTAATGAAAAACTGTTTTTT.

The chain couples TRBV7-9 to TRBJ2-2, with D unresolved. The germline gives CDR1 SEHNR, CDR2 FQNEAQ (reference sequence). V was shortened by 5 bases and J by 3 bases, with 10 bases between the two germline ends. This CDR3 comprises 14 residues. The CDR3 protein is CASSGRSYTGELFF. Written as DNA, the CDR3 is TGTGCCAGCAGCGGTAGGAGTTACACCGGGGAGCTGTTTTTT.

V is TRBV2 and J is TRBJ1-5, with a tentative D call TRBD1 (6 bases). Between the trimmed V and J ends, which lost 2 bases and 9 bases, there was a span of 17 bases. Germline V lookup: CDR1 SNHLY, CDR2 FYNNEI. CDR3 size: 15 residues. The CDR3 nucleotides read TGTGCCAGCAGTGAATTGTCAGGGGTCGCCGGGCCCCAGCATTTT. Translation gives CASSELSGVAGPQHF.

The J gene is TRBJ2-3, the V gene TRBV6-6; D perhaps matches TRBD2 (6 bases). CDR3 length: 14 residues. V was pared by 5 bases and J by 11 bases, with 20 bases between. Germline V gene lookup returns CDR1 MNHNY and CDR2 SVGAGI (reference sequence). This CDR3 is CASSQSMGYGGQYF. CDR3 sequence (DNA): TGTGCCAGCAGTCAGTCGATGGGCTACGGGGGGCAGTATTTT.